This T cell receptor (beta chain) derives from a study of CD8+CD57+ T cells in acquired aplastic anemia. Genomic DNA was employed as the template in profiling TCR beta VDJ and CDR3. Using its own MiXCR run on the reads, TCRdb lists one record per CDR3 protein. The table includes 150,000 or so distinct CDR3 sequences, approximately 44% detected once. For this clonotype: At one of its ends the junction is not consistent with the germline gene, which may arise from a read error.

Individuals selected for sequencing had exhibited CD8+CD57+ cell expansion on flow cytometry. The V gene's germline CDR1 is WSHSY and CDR2 SAAADI. The CDR3 contains 15 residues. The genes are TRBV10-2 and TRBJ2-5; D uncertain. This clonotype was sampled from a human donor with aplastic anemia. Material: sorted CD4+, CD8+, or CD8+CD57+ T cells (not recorded which) from PBMCs. CDR3 sequence reads: CASSYTRWAGETQYF. CDR3 coding DNA: TGTGCCAGCAGTTACACGAGATGGGCCGGGGAGACCCAGTACTTC.